The rows below give T cell receptor beta chains drawn from one sample of a study of blood T cell repertoires in COVID-19. The method was immunoSEQ multiplex PCR; TCRdb's version includes in-frame clones alone and lacks a portion of them. The sample holds around 100,000 clones, roughly 88% seen once. The sequencing sample was made of peripheral blood. The receptor set was obtained from a man aged 18 to 30 with COVID-19, enrolled during active disease. Both conserved end residues are part of each CDR3. The D gene is left open where the match is weak. Expanded clones are given a class, and other clones once, few, many or no size at all.

v_call: TRBV14
d_call: .
j_call: TRBJ2-7
clone_size: once
cdr3_length: 14
cdr3_aa: CASSQVHSSYEQYF
cdr3_nt: TGTGCCAGCAGCCAAGTGCACAGCTCCTACGAGCAGTACTTC

v_call: TRBV7-3
d_call: .
j_call: TRBJ2-1
clone_size: .
cdr3_length: 15
cdr3_aa: CASSPSGGAYNEQFF
cdr3_nt: TGTGCCAGCAGCCCCAGCGGCGGAGCCTACAATGAGCAGTTCTTC

v_call: TRBV19
d_call: TRBD2
j_call: TRBJ2-1
clone_size: once
cdr3_length: 15
cdr3_aa: CASSMGGSSYNEQFF
cdr3_nt: TGTGCCAGTAGTATGGGCGGGAGCTCCTACAATGAGCAGTTCTTC

v_call: TRBV28
d_call: .
j_call: TRBJ1-6
clone_size: .
cdr3_length: 13
cdr3_aa: CATRAAFASPLHF
cdr3_nt: TGTGCCACCAGAGCAGCGTTTGCTTCACCCCTCCACTTT

v_call: TRBV7-3
d_call: .
j_call: TRBJ2-2
clone_size: .
cdr3_length: 13
cdr3_aa: CASSLTGAGELFF
cdr3_nt: TGTGCCAGCAGCTTAACCGGTGCCGGGGAGCTGTTTTTT

v_call: TRBV6-5
d_call: .
j_call: TRBJ1-3
clone_size: .
cdr3_length: 15
cdr3_aa: CASRLDRSSGNTIYF
cdr3_nt: TGTGCCAGCAGACTAGACAGGTCCTCTGGAAACACCATATATTTT

v_call: TRBV7-2
d_call: .
j_call: TRBJ1-2
clone_size: once
cdr3_length: 15
cdr3_aa: CASSPAAGGTYGYTF
cdr3_nt: TGTGCCAGCAGCCCCGCCGCCGGGGGTACCTATGGCTACACCTTC

v_call: TRBV3-1/TRBV3-2
d_call: TRBD2
j_call: TRBJ2-2
clone_size: .
cdr3_length: 16
cdr3_aa: CASSPSSGRALGELFF
cdr3_nt: TGTGCCAGCAGCCCCTCTAGCGGGAGGGCCTTGGGGGAGCTGTTTTTT

v_call: TRBV5-6
d_call: TRBD2
j_call: TRBJ2-1
clone_size: .
cdr3_length: 14
cdr3_aa: CASSLGTSIHEQFF
cdr3_nt: TGTGCCAGCAGCTTGGGGACTAGCATCCATGAGCAGTTCTTC

v_call: TRBV28
d_call: TRBD1
j_call: TRBJ1-4
clone_size: .
cdr3_length: 16
cdr3_aa: CASSFRQGSTNEKLFF
cdr3_nt: TGTGCCAGCAGTTTTCGACAGGGGTCAACTAATGAAAAACTGTTTTTT

v_call: TRBV10-2
d_call: TRBD2
j_call: TRBJ2-5
clone_size: .
cdr3_length: 19
cdr3_aa: CASSENRMSSGSFQETQYF
cdr3_nt: TGCGCCAGCAGTGAGAACCGGATGTCTAGCGGGAGTTTCCAAGAGACCCAGTACTTC

v_call: TRBV9
d_call: TRBD2
j_call: TRBJ2-3
clone_size: once
cdr3_length: 18
cdr3_aa: CASSVAGVAGGGEDTQYF
cdr3_nt: TGTGCCAGCAGCGTAGCTGGGGTAGCGGGAGGGGGAGAAGATACGCAGTATTTT

v_call: TRBV4-3
d_call: .
j_call: TRBJ2-1
clone_size: .
cdr3_length: 17
cdr3_aa: CASSLGRGRPGYNEQFF
cdr3_nt: TGCGCCAGCAGCCTTGGAAGAGGGAGGCCTGGCTACAATGAGCAGTTCTTC

v_call: TRBV4-1
d_call: TRBD2
j_call: TRBJ2-1
clone_size: .
cdr3_length: 16
cdr3_aa: CASSQGAGLAYNEQFF
cdr3_nt: TGCGCCAGCAGCCAAGGGGCGGGACTAGCCTACAATGAGCAGTTCTTC

v_call: TRBV19
d_call: TRBD2
j_call: TRBJ2-7
clone_size: .
cdr3_length: 13
cdr3_aa: CASSEREDYEQYF
cdr3_nt: TGTGCCAGTAGTGAGCGGGAGGACTACGAGCAGTACTTC

v_call: TRBV9
d_call: TRBD1
j_call: TRBJ1-2
clone_size: .
cdr3_length: 15
cdr3_aa: CASSVATGGSLGYTF
cdr3_nt: TGTGCCAGCAGCGTAGCTACAGGGGGTAGTCTAGGCTACACCTTC

v_call: TRBV30
d_call: .
j_call: TRBJ1-1
clone_size: .
cdr3_length: 13
cdr3_aa: CAWALPGLTEAFF
cdr3_nt: TGTGCCTGGGCCCTACCGGGATTGACTGAAGCTTTCTTT

v_call: TRBV27
d_call: TRBD2
j_call: TRBJ2-1
clone_size: .
cdr3_length: 14
cdr3_aa: CASSPSGLYNEQFF
cdr3_nt: TGTGCCAGCAGTCCTAGCGGCTTGTACAATGAGCAGTTCTTC

v_call: TRBV6-5
d_call: TRBD2
j_call: TRBJ2-7
clone_size: .
cdr3_length: 15
cdr3_aa: CASSRGGDPSYEQYF
cdr3_nt: TGTGCCAGCAGCCGGGGGGGCGACCCCTCCTACGAGCAGTACTTC

v_call: TRBV5-1
d_call: TRBD1
j_call: TRBJ2-1
clone_size: .
cdr3_length: 17
cdr3_aa: CASSLTGEKDFYNEQFF
cdr3_nt: TGCGCCAGCAGCTTGACAGGGGAGAAAGACTTTTACAATGAGCAGTTCTTC

v_call: TRBV7-9
d_call: .
j_call: TRBJ2-2
clone_size: .
cdr3_length: 12
cdr3_aa: CARTQGTGELFF
cdr3_nt: TGTGCCAGGACACAGGGAACCGGGGAGCTGTTTTTT

v_call: TRBV28
d_call: TRBD1
j_call: TRBJ2-2
clone_size: .
cdr3_length: 16
cdr3_aa: CASSFLDRVGTGELFF
cdr3_nt: TGTGCCAGCAGTTTCCTAGACAGGGTTGGAACCGGGGAGCTGTTTTTT

v_call: TRBV14
d_call: .
j_call: TRBJ2-3
clone_size: .
cdr3_length: 12
cdr3_aa: CASSQPTDTQYF
cdr3_nt: TGTGCCAGCAGCCAACCGACAGATACGCAGTATTTT

v_call: TRBV5-1
d_call: TRBD2
j_call: TRBJ2-7
clone_size: .
cdr3_length: 14
cdr3_aa: CASRDSGSPHEQYF
cdr3_nt: TGCGCCAGCAGAGATAGCGGGAGTCCCCACGAGCAGTACTTC

v_call: TRBV10-2
d_call: TRBD1
j_call: TRBJ2-7
clone_size: .
cdr3_length: 14
cdr3_aa: CASSGRGLSYEQYF
cdr3_nt: TGCGCCAGCAGTGGCAGGGGGCTATCCTACGAGCAGTACTTC

v_call: TRBV4-2
d_call: TRBD2
j_call: TRBJ2-1
clone_size: once
cdr3_length: 15
cdr3_aa: CASSQEEREWHEQFF
cdr3_nt: TGTGCCAGCAGCCAAGAAGAGCGGGAGTGGCATGAGCAGTTCTTC

v_call: TRBV27
d_call: .
j_call: TRBJ2-7
clone_size: .
cdr3_length: 18
cdr3_aa: CASSGTPDYGTATYEQYF
cdr3_nt: TGTGCCAGCAGTGGTACCCCAGACTATGGAACAGCGACCTACGAGCAGTACTTC

v_call: TRBV10-3
d_call: .
j_call: TRBJ2-6
clone_size: .
cdr3_length: 14
cdr3_aa: CAINQGSGANVLTF
cdr3_nt: TGTGCCATCAATCAGGGGTCTGGGGCCAACGTCCTGACTTTC

v_call: TRBV27
d_call: TRBD1
j_call: TRBJ2-5
clone_size: .
cdr3_length: 14
cdr3_aa: CASSIGQGTKTQYF
cdr3_nt: TGTGCCAGCAGTATCGGACAGGGGACGAAGACCCAGTACTTC

v_call: TRBV13
d_call: TRBD2
j_call: TRBJ2-7
clone_size: .
cdr3_length: 15
cdr3_aa: CASSSGTSGIDEQYF
cdr3_nt: TGTGCCAGCAGCTCAGGGACTAGCGGGATCGACGAGCAGTACTTC

v_call: TRBV5-5
d_call: .
j_call: TRBJ2-3
clone_size: .
cdr3_length: 15
cdr3_aa: CASSLYGAGTDTQYF
cdr3_nt: TGTGCCAGCAGCTTGTATGGGGCAGGCACAGATACGCAGTATTTT

v_call: TRBV3-1/TRBV3-2
d_call: .
j_call: TRBJ1-3
clone_size: .
cdr3_length: 15
cdr3_aa: CASRPLVGSGNTIYF
cdr3_nt: TGTGCCAGCAGACCTTTGGTCGGCTCTGGAAACACCATATATTTT

v_call: TRBV10-3
d_call: TRBD1
j_call: TRBJ2-1
clone_size: .
cdr3_length: 15
cdr3_aa: CAISESGDRSKEQFF
cdr3_nt: TGTGCCATCAGTGAGTCGGGGGACAGAAGCAAAGAGCAGTTCTTC

v_call: TRBV28
d_call: .
j_call: TRBJ1-5
clone_size: .
cdr3_length: 14
cdr3_aa: CASSIPRRNQPQHF
cdr3_nt: TGTGCCAGCAGTATTCCCCGGCGGAATCAGCCCCAGCATTTT

v_call: TRBV7-2
d_call: TRBD2
j_call: TRBJ2-7
clone_size: .
cdr3_length: 13
cdr3_aa: CASSFRSGGEQYF
cdr3_nt: TGTGCCAGCAGTTTTAGGTCGGGGGGCGAGCAGTACTTC

v_call: TRBV19
d_call: .
j_call: TRBJ2-7
clone_size: .
cdr3_length: 11
cdr3_aa: CASSSYYEQYF
cdr3_nt: TGTGCCAGTAGTTCCTACTACGAGCAGTACTTC

v_call: TRBV9
d_call: .
j_call: TRBJ2-1
clone_size: .
cdr3_length: 15
cdr3_aa: CASSVGAGLANEQFF
cdr3_nt: TGTGCCAGCAGCGTAGGGGCGGGGTTAGCCAATGAGCAGTTCTTC

v_call: TRBV28
d_call: .
j_call: TRBJ1-6
clone_size: few
cdr3_length: 15
cdr3_aa: CASSRHQGYNSPLHF
cdr3_nt: TGTGCCAGCAGTCGACACCAGGGTTATAATTCACCCCTCCACTTT

v_call: TRBV5-8
d_call: TRBD1
j_call: TRBJ2-4
clone_size: once
cdr3_length: 13
cdr3_aa: CASSFRRGTDQYF
cdr3_nt: TGTGCCAGCAGCTTCCGCAGGGGGACAGATCAGTACTTC

v_call: TRBV6-5
d_call: .
j_call: TRBJ2-3
clone_size: .
cdr3_length: 13
cdr3_aa: CASRRGTADTQYF
cdr3_nt: TGTGCCAGCAGGAGGGGGACGGCAGATACGCAGTATTTT

v_call: TRBV7-9
d_call: TRBD2
j_call: TRBJ2-3
clone_size: .
cdr3_length: 15
cdr3_aa: CASSRPLAGADTQYF
cdr3_nt: TGTGCCAGCAGCCGACCCCTAGCGGGAGCAGATACGCAGTATTTT

v_call: TRBV28
d_call: .
j_call: TRBJ2-7
clone_size: .
cdr3_length: 13
cdr3_aa: CASMSRFGYEQYF
cdr3_nt: TGTGCCAGCATGAGCAGGTTTGGCTACGAGCAGTACTTC

v_call: TRBV28
d_call: .
j_call: TRBJ1-1
clone_size: .
cdr3_length: 14
cdr3_aa: CASSLITENTEAFF
cdr3_nt: TGTGCCAGCAGTTTGATAACAGAGAACACTGAAGCTTTCTTT

v_call: TRBV27
d_call: TRBD2
j_call: TRBJ2-7
clone_size: .
cdr3_length: 15
cdr3_aa: CASSPGLAALEEQYF
cdr3_nt: TGTGCCAGCAGTCCGGGACTAGCGGCCCTAGAAGAGCAGTACTTC

v_call: TRBV19
d_call: TRBD2
j_call: TRBJ2-2
clone_size: .
cdr3_length: 14
cdr3_aa: CASSIGLAPGELFF
cdr3_nt: TGTGCCAGTAGTATCGGACTAGCACCCGGGGAGCTGTTTTTT

v_call: TRBV20-1
d_call: .
j_call: TRBJ2-7
clone_size: .
cdr3_length: 8
cdr3_aa: CKVSEQYF
cdr3_nt: TGCAAAGTCAGCGAGCAGTACTTC

v_call: TRBV19
d_call: .
j_call: TRBJ2-2
clone_size: .
cdr3_length: 12
cdr3_aa: CASSRSTGELFF
cdr3_nt: TGTGCCAGTAGTCGGAGCACCGGGGAGCTGTTTTTT

v_call: TRBV2
d_call: TRBD2
j_call: TRBJ2-7
clone_size: .
cdr3_length: 15
cdr3_aa: CASSSGTSGRYEQYF
cdr3_nt: TGTGCCAGCAGTTCCGGGACTAGCGGGAGGTACGAGCAGTACTTC

v_call: TRBV10-1
d_call: TRBD1
j_call: TRBJ1-1
clone_size: .
cdr3_length: 14
cdr3_aa: CASSESGDSREAFF
cdr3_nt: TGCGCCAGCAGTGAGTCAGGGGACAGTCGTGAAGCTTTCTTT

v_call: TRBV27
d_call: .
j_call: TRBJ1-5
clone_size: .
cdr3_length: 16
cdr3_aa: CASSSLGDGGNQPQHF
cdr3_nt: TGTGCCAGCAGTTCTTTAGGGGATGGGGGCAATCAGCCCCAGCATTTT

v_call: TRBV30
d_call: .
j_call: TRBJ1-2
clone_size: .
cdr3_length: 13
cdr3_aa: CAWDGRDIYGYTF
cdr3_nt: TGTGCCTGGGACGGCAGGGATATTTATGGCTACACCTTC

v_call: TRBV25-1
d_call: TRBD1
j_call: TRBJ1-4
clone_size: .
cdr3_length: 16
cdr3_aa: CASSADSTGLVEKLFF
cdr3_nt: TGTGCCAGCAGTGCTGACTCGACAGGGTTGGTTGAAAAACTGTTTTTT

v_call: TRBV6-6
d_call: .
j_call: TRBJ2-3
clone_size: .
cdr3_length: 13
cdr3_aa: CASSYFGQYTQYF
cdr3_nt: TGTGCCAGCAGTTACTTCGGACAGTACACGCAGTATTTT

v_call: TRBV2
d_call: TRBD1
j_call: TRBJ2-7
clone_size: .
cdr3_length: 13
cdr3_aa: CAIPGQGAYEQYF
cdr3_nt: TGTGCCATCCCGGGACAGGGGGCTTACGAGCAGTACTTC

v_call: TRBV27
d_call: .
j_call: TRBJ1-6
clone_size: once
cdr3_length: 17
cdr3_aa: CASRDRTGRRSLTPLHF
cdr3_nt: TGTGCCAGCAGAGATAGAACAGGGCGGCGGAGTTTGACACCCCTCCACTTT

v_call: TRBV9
d_call: .
j_call: TRBJ2-2
clone_size: few
cdr3_length: 15
cdr3_aa: CASSVGYANTGELFF
cdr3_nt: TGTGCCAGCTCGGTTGGTTACGCGAACACCGGGGAGCTGTTTTTT

v_call: TRBV19
d_call: .
j_call: TRBJ1-2
clone_size: .
cdr3_length: 12
cdr3_aa: CASSLRGDGYTF
cdr3_nt: TGTGCCAGTAGTCTCAGGGGAGATGGCTACACCTTC

v_call: TRBV6-6
d_call: .
j_call: TRBJ1-1
clone_size: .
cdr3_length: 15
cdr3_aa: CASSTRGFGIAEAFF
cdr3_nt: TGTGCCAGCAGCACTAGGGGGTTTGGTATCGCTGAAGCTTTCTTT

v_call: TRBV12-3/TRBV12-4
d_call: .
j_call: TRBJ1-1
clone_size: few
cdr3_length: 13
cdr3_aa: CASSKDRPTEAFF
cdr3_nt: TGTGCCAGCAGCAAAGACAGACCCACTGAAGCTTTCTTT